This entry concerns a single T cell receptor beta chain. Over 95% purity was reached by all sorted populations. Reverse transcribing all isolated RNA meant expressed TCRB transcripts were sequenced. It was found that naive, central memory and regulatory T cell samples averaged around 3.8 million reads. Profiling relied on immunoSEQ multiplex PCR, and the TCRdb table lists in-frame clones only, not all of them. The sample lists 860,000 or so clones, under 20% occurring once. The data belong to a study of beta chain features in type 1 diabetes. In the study overall: Healthy donors and patients had similar age, gender and cell yields.

This TCR was sampled from a woman between 18 and 30 years old in good health. Sequencing used naive CD4+ T cells from blood.

The CDR3 protein is CSVGGDGGDETQYF. The CDR3 DNA sequence: TGCAGCGTTGGGGGGGATGGGGGCGACGAGACCCAGTACTTC. The chain recombines TRBV29-1 with TRBJ2-5, with D possibly called TRBD1 or TRBD2 (6 bases each). V was pared by 4 bases and J by 5 bases, with 17 bases between. Germline V CDR1 and CDR2: SQVTM, ANQGSEA. This CDR3 is 14 amino acids long.